The 2 T cell receptor beta chains presented below share a single source sample, sequenced in a study of cytomegalovirus exposure and HLA in healthy donors. The study ran its PCR with 60 Vbeta and 13 Jbeta primers. Assay: immunoSEQ multiplex PCR; the TCRdb copy retains only in-frame clones and omits some. Here the sample spans roughly 110,000 clones, roughly four fifths being singletons. The sequenced sample consisted of PBMCs. The receptors derive from a man in his forties or fifties in good health and CMV-seronegative.

The V gene is TRBV10-2, the J gene TRBJ1-5; maybe TRBD1 (5 bases). This CDR3 has 13 residues. Between the trimmed V and J ends, which lost 2 bases and 4 bases, there was a span of 6 bases. The germline CDR1 and CDR2 sequences are WSHSY and SAAADI. This CDR3 is CASSEGANQPQHF. The CDR3 DNA sequence: TGCGCCAGCAGTGAGGGGGCGAATCAGCCCCAGCATTTT.

The chain employs TRBV7-2 and TRBJ1-1; tentative D call: TRBD1 (5 bases). Germline V gene lookup returns CDR1 SGHTA and CDR2 FQGNSA. V was clipped by 5 bases and J by 5 bases, with 12 bases between them. The CDR3 is 13 residues long. The CDR3, as DNA: TGTGCCAGCAGCCCGGGGGGGTATACTGAAGCTTTCTTT. Protein sequence: CASSPGGYTEAFF.